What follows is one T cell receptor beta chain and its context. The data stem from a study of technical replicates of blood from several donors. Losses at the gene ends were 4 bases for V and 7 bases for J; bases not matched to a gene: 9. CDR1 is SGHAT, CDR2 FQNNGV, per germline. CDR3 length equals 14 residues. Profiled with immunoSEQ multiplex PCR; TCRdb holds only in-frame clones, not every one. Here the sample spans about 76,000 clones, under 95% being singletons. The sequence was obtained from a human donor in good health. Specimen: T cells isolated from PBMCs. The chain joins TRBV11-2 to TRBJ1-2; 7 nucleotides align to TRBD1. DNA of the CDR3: TGTGCCAGCAGCTCCCCCGGGACAGAGGTTGGCTACACCTTC. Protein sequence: CASSSPGTEVGYTF.